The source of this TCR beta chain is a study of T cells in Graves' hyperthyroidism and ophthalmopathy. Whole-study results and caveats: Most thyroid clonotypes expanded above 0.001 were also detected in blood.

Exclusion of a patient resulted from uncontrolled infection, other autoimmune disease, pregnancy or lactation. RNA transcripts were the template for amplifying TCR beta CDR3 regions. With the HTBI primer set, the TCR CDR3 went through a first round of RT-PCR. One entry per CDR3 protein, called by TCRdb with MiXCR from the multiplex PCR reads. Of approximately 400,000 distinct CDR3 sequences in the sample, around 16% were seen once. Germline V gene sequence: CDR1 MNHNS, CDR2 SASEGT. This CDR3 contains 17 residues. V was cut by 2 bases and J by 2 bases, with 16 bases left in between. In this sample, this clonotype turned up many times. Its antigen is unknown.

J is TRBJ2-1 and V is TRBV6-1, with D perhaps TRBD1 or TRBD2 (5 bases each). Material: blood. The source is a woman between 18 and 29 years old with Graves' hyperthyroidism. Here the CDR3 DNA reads TGTGCCAGCAGTGAATCGGTCGGGCAGGGACCCTACAATGAGCAGTTCTTC. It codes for CASSESVGQGPYNEQFF.